This T cell receptor beta chain appears in the sequencing data of a study of monozygotic twins with inflammatory bowel disease. The study, taken as a whole, reports: In these data, no single strong IBD-associated signal or clonotype received support. T cell subtypes were not distinguishable in this analysis.

cDNA for TCRalpha and TCRbeta was amplified by nested PCRs of roughly 15 then roughly 10 cycles. One entry per CDR3 protein, without DNA, is what TCRdb gives after re-calling the 5' RACE reads. Its table records 200,000 to 250,000 distinct CDR3 sequences. CDR3 length equals 12 residues. The germline gives CDR1 SGHVS, CDR2 FQNEAQ. A word on this clonotype: Its antigen remains unknown.

J is TRBJ2-3 and V is TRBV7-8. The clonotype was recovered from a human donor with ulcerative colitis or Crohn's disease, or a healthy co-twin of an affected twin (not recorded which). The sample was blood. The CDR3 reads CASSPHQDTQYF.